The 12 T cell receptor beta chains presented below share a single source sample, sequenced in a study of cytomegalovirus exposure and HLA in healthy donors. Primers included in the PCR were 60 Vbeta and 13 Jbeta primers. Libraries were prepared by immunoSEQ multiplex PCR; TCRdb keeps only in-frame clonotypes and omits some of them. The sample shows more than 95,000 clones, and roughly 1% sits with its ten largest clones. The sample was PBMCs. The origin of the receptors is a man between 18 and 29 years old in good health and CMV-seronegative.

The V call is TRBV5-1, the J call TRBJ1-1; 10 nucleotides align to TRBD1. V trimming: 4 bases; J trimming: 2 bases; junction bases outside the gene matches: 8. CDR1 is SGHRS, CDR2 YFSETQ, per germline. The CDR3 is 16 residues long. CDR3 coding DNA: TGCGCCAGCAGCCAGGACAGGGGGAGAACCAACACTGAAGCTTTCTTT. Encoded protein: CASSQDRGRTNTEAFF. Full variable domain (outside the CDR3, taken from reference TRBV5-1 and TRBJ1-1): KAGVTQTPRYLIKTRGQQVTLSCSPISGHRSVSWYQQTPGQGLQFLFEYFSETQRNKGNFPGRFSGRQFSNSRSEMNVSTLELGDSALYLCASSQDRGRTNTEAFFGQGTRLTVV.

This chain links TRBV19 with TRBJ2-5; 7 bases align to TRBD1. Trimming removed 5 bases from V and 4 bases from J; junction bases left unmatched: 7. There are 14 residues in the CDR3. Germline CDR1 and CDR2: LNHDA and SQIVND (reference sequence). The CDR3, as DNA: TGTGCCAGTAGTGTACGACAGGGTGGAGAGACCCAGTACTTC. Translated: CASSVRQGGETQYF.

The chain recombines TRBV28 with TRBJ1-1; D not resolved. This CDR3 has 12 amino acids. Germline-derived CDR1 and CDR2 are MDHEN and SYDVKM. V was clipped by 8 bases and J by 4 bases, with 11 bases between them. CDR3 DNA: TGTGCCAGCGGAGGTTCGGGCACTGAAGCTTTCTTT. Its protein is CASGGSGTEAFF.

The chain is built from TRBV6-5 and TRBJ1-1; no definite D call. V gave up 6 bases and J gave up 0 bases, with 14 bases separating them. This CDR3 contains 15 residues. Germline V gene sequence: CDR1 MNHEY, CDR2 SVGAGI. The CDR3 sequence: CASSPRLNMNTEAFF. The CDR3, as DNA: TGTGCCAGCAGCCCGCGACTGAATATGAACACTGAAGCTTTCTTT.

The rearrangement links TRBV11-2 to TRBJ2-7, with a tentative D call TRBD1 (5 bases). Trimming stripped 5 bases from V and 6 bases from J, with 20 bases between. Germline-derived CDR1 and CDR2 are SGHAT and FQNNGV. This CDR3 has 15 amino acids. CDR3 nucleotide sequence: TGTGCCAGCAGCCCTCTGTCAGGGAAGTTCTGCGAGCAGTACTTC. This translates into CASSPLSGKFCEQYF.

The J gene is TRBJ1-2, the V gene TRBV19, with D unclear. V was cut by 6 bases and J by 6 bases, with 14 bases left in between. There are 13 residues in the CDR3. Per germline, CDR1 LNHDA and CDR2 SQIVND (reference sequence). The CDR3 DNA is TGTGCCAGTAGGAAAATATTCCAGGATGGCTACACCTTC. Residues: CASRKIFQDGYTF.

The genes are TRBV29-1 and TRBJ2-3, with a possible D match to TRBD1 (6 bases). Germline V gene data show CDR1 as SQVTM and CDR2 as ANQGSEA. V lost 2 bases and J lost 2, with 14 bases in between. The CDR3 sequence is 15 residues long. The DNA of the CDR3 is TGCAGCGTTGAACCCCAGGGGACCACCACAGATACGCAGTATTTT. Protein sequence: CSVEPQGTTTDTQYF.

This chain joins TRBV5-1 and TRBJ1-2, with D possibly being TRBD1 (6 bases). Trimming removed 5 bases from V and 4 bases from J, with 15 bases in between. The CDR3 covers 14 residues. Germline-derived CDR1 and CDR2 are SGHRS and YFSETQ. This chain's CDR3 is CASRVGGPTYGYTF. The DNA for the CDR3 is TGCGCCAGCAGGGTGGGGGGGCCAACCTATGGCTACACCTTC.

The V call is TRBV14, the J call TRBJ1-3; the D gene is possibly TRBD1 (5 bases). CDR3 length equals 15 residues. Germline loops: CDR1 SGHDN, CDR2 FVKESK. Trimming stripped 5 bases from V and 1 base from J, with 12 bases between. The CDR3 sequence: CASSTLPGSGNTIYF. As DNA, the CDR3 is TGTGCCAGCAGCACCTTACCAGGGTCTGGAAACACCATATATTTT.

CDR3 DNA: TGTGCCAGCAGCGGACTAGCAAAAGGGACAGAGACCCAGTACTTC. Its protein is CASSGLAKGTETQYF. The chain is built from TRBV7-9 and TRBJ2-5; the match to TRBD2 covers 8 bases. V shed 5 bases and J 4 bases; nucleotides not matched to a gene: 9. The CDR3 has 15 residues. Germline assignment: CDR1 SEHNR and CDR2 FQNEAQ (reference sequence).

Worth noting for this clone: The junction and the germline gene differ at one end; a read error may be behind it. The rearrangement joins TRBV5-1 to TRBJ2-1; TRBD1 might be the D (6 bases). From germline, CDR1 is SGHRS and CDR2 YFSETQ. The CDR3 spans 15 residues. The CDR3 coding sequence is TGCGCCAGCAGCTGGACAGAGAGCTCCGACAATGAGCAGTTCTTC. Translation: CASSWTESSDNEQFF.

This chain connects TRBV6-5 to TRBJ1-4, with D tentatively TRBD1 (6 bases). Germline V gives CDR1 MNHEY, CDR2 SVGAGI. The germline V and J ends were trimmed by 7 bases and 7 bases, with 16 bases remaining between them. The CDR3 loop spans 14 amino acids. The CDR3 sequence: CASKITGLGEKLFF. CDR3 coding DNA: TGTGCCAGCAAGATTACAGGGCTGGGTGAAAAACTGTTTTTT.